These 20 T cell receptor beta chains share one sample of origin, sequenced in a study of CD8+ T cells in alopecia areata (dated by TCRdb to 2016 to 2019). Receptor libraries were prepared by the immunoSEQ multiplex PCR assay. RNA was extracted from all samples and reverse transcribed into cDNA, which served as template for TCR sequencing. As stored in TCRdb, this immuneACCESS dataset retains in-frame rearrangements with V and J assigned. A fraction of the clones does not appear; measured against another copy, unresolved V genes explain less than half of the discrepancy, and the remainder lacks a known reason. The sample table records roughly 170,000 clones; about 60% of these occur just once. The ten largest clones add up to roughly 12% of the sample. The time point label, as the study defines it: 24 weeks on oral tofacitinib. The sample's treatment or condition label, in plain terms: oral pan-JAK inhibitor, 5-10 mg twice daily.

The specimen was CD8+ T cells sorted from blood, collected at week 24, from a patient treated with tofacitinib. All receptors derive from a human donor with alopecia areata.

The chain uses TRBV5-6 and TRBJ2-3; tentative D call: TRBD2 (7 bases). The length of the CDR3 is 16 residues. Trimming removed 1 base at V and 14 bases at J, with 26 bases between. The V gene's germline CDR1 is SGHDT and CDR2 YYEEEE. CDR3 coding DNA: TGTGCCAGCAGCTTGCCGAGTCCCACGGGGGGCCTTAACCTGTATTTT. Amino acids: CASSLPSPTGGLNLYF.

The chain joins TRBV14 to TRBJ2-7, with a weak D call TRBD2 (5 bases). CDR1 SGHDN and CDR2 FVKESK come from the germline V gene. The V end lost 4 bases, the J end lost 3 bases, and 13 bases lay between the germline ends. The CDR3 loop spans 14 amino acids. The CDR3 loop is CASSPTMSGYEQYF. As DNA, the CDR3 is TGTGCCAGCAGCCCTACCATGAGCGGCTACGAGCAGTACTTC. Based on the CDR3 plus reference TRBV14 and TRBJ2-7, the full variable domain is EAGVTQFPSHSVIEKGQTVTLRCDPISGHDNLYWYRRVMGKEIKFLLHFVKESKQDESGMPNNRFLAERTGGTYSTLKVQPAELEDSGVYFCASSPTMSGYEQYFGPGTRLTVT.

The chain uses TRBV10-3 and TRBJ1-5, with TRBD1 as a possible D gene (5 bases). The CDR3 totals 14 residues. V lost 2 bases and J lost 3, with 8 bases in between. CDR1 and CDR2 (germline): ENHRY, SYGVKD. Written as DNA, the CDR3 is TGTGCCATCAGTGAGGGGGGGGTCAATCAGCCCCAGCATTTT. The encoded protein is CAISEGGVNQPQHF.

For this clone: At one of its ends the junction is not consistent with the germline gene, which may arise from a read error. The chain recombines TRBV20-1 with TRBJ1-2; D call uncertain. Per germline, CDR1 DFQATT and CDR2 SNEGSKA (reference sequence). This CDR3 has 10 amino acids. The CDR3 bases are TGCAGTGCTAGCGTTGGGCTACAGATCTTC. Its protein is CSASVGLQIF.

The V call is TRBV5-6, the J call TRBJ1-2, with D perhaps matching TRBD1 (5 bases). Trimming removed 9 bases from V and 4 bases from J, with 16 bases in between. CDR1 and CDR2 from the germline V gene are SGHDT and YYEEEE. The CDR3 is 13 amino acids. CDR3 residues: CATTRPGIYGYTF. CDR3 sequence (DNA): TGTGCCACCACACGTCCAGGGATCTATGGCTACACCTTC.

The rearrangement links TRBV10-3 to TRBJ2-7, with D possibly TRBD1 on 6 matching bases. This CDR3 is built from 14 residues. The ends were cut back, 6 bases at V and 0 bases at J, with 12 bases in the middle. The germline V gene encodes CDR1 ENHRY and CDR2 SYGVKD. The CDR3 sequence is CAIRGTYNSYEQYF. The CDR3 region has the DNA TGTGCCATCAGAGGGACATACAACTCCTACGAGCAGTACTTC.

This clone was seen a handful of times. This chain links TRBV7-9 with TRBJ1-6, with a possible D match to TRBD1 (5 bases). V lost 1 base and J 9 bases, leaving 13 bases between the germline ends. There are 15 residues in the CDR3. Germline V CDR1 and CDR2: SEHNR, FQNEAQ (reference sequence). CDR3 in amino acids: CASSLEGEIGSPLHF. In nucleotides, the CDR3 is TGTGCCAGCAGCTTAGAAGGGGAAATAGGTTCACCCCTCCACTTT.

V and J are TRBV15 and TRBJ1-2; D remains ambiguous. Germline V gives CDR1 LNHNV, CDR2 YYDKDF (reference sequence). CDR3 length equals 15 residues. Trimming shortened V by 0 bases and J by 5 bases, and 13 bases separated the two germline ends. Here the CDR3 reads CATSRDRMSIYGYTF. For the CDR3, the DNA is TGTGCCACCAGCAGAGACAGGATGAGCATATATGGCTACACCTTC.

The CDR3 bases are TGTGCCAGCAGTGTAGCGATCGAAGCTTTCTTT. It encodes CASSVAIEAFF. The chain employs TRBV2 and TRBJ1-1; D is ambiguous. Germline V lookup: CDR1 SNHLY, CDR2 FYNNEI. The germline V and J ends were trimmed by 4 bases and 8 bases, with 8 bases remaining between them. CDR3 length equals 11 residues.

Comment on this clone: This sample also contains other DNA sequences that code for the same CDR3. This chain links TRBV5-1 with TRBJ1-1; unclear D gene. V dropped 0 bases and J dropped 5 bases, with 11 bases sitting between them. CDR3 length: 14 residues. In germline, CDR1 is SGHRS, CDR2 YFSETQ. The DNA of the CDR3 is TGCGCCAGCAGCTTGGACCTTGGAGCTACTGAAGCTTTCTTT. It encodes CASSLDLGATEAFF. The full variable domain, in which reference TRBV5-1 and TRBJ1-1 provide the parts outside the CDR3, is KAGVTQTPRYLIKTRGQQVTLSCSPISGHRSVSWYQQTPGQGLQFLFEYFSETQRNKGNFPGRFSGRQFSNSRSEMNVSTLELGDSALYLCASSLDLGATEAFFGQGTRLTVV.

The CDR3 sequence is CASSNRENTEAFF. The CDR3 DNA is TGTGCCAGCAGCAACAGGGAGAACACTGAAGCTTTCTTT. This sequence joins TRBV6-6 and TRBJ1-1; a weak D match, TRBD1 (6 bases). Germline V gene data show CDR1 as MNHNY and CDR2 as SVGAGI (reference sequence). V shed 6 bases and J shed 1 base, with 9 bases lying between them. The CDR3 has 13 amino acids.

This chain uses TRBV13 with TRBJ2-3, with 8 bases matching TRBD2. Trimming took 0 bases from V and 8 from J; bases not matched to a gene: 10. From germline, CDR1 is PRHDT and CDR2 FYEKMQ (reference sequence). CDR3 length: 16 residues. CDR3 sequence reads: CASSLGRGTRRVTQYF. CDR3 DNA sequence: TGTGCCAGCAGCTTAGGCCGTGGGACTAGACGAGTTACGCAGTATTTT.

The chain couples TRBV15 to TRBJ1-6; 9 bases map to TRBD1. The CDR3 length is 14 residues. CDR1 and CDR2 from the germline V gene are LNHNV and YYDKDF (reference sequence). J lost 12 bases, V lost 3 bases, and 6 bases had no gene match. The CDR3 DNA is TGTGCCACCAGCAGGACCCGGGACAGGGAACCCCTCCACTTT. It specifies CATSRTRDREPLHF.

This sequence joins TRBV27 and TRBJ1-5; maybe TRBD1 (6 bases). The CDR3 has 14 residues. With 7 bases removed from V and 8 bases from J, the gap between germline ends came to 18 bases. Germline CDR1 MNHEY, CDR2 SMNVEV (reference sequence). The CDR3 reads CASTIQGGMEPQHF. CDR3 sequence (DNA): TGTGCCAGCACTATACAGGGAGGAATGGAGCCCCAGCATTTT.

The gene calls are TRBV5-1 and TRBJ2-3; D might be TRBD2 (5 bases). This CDR3 region has 12 residues. In germline, CDR1 is SGHRS, CDR2 YFSETQ. Trimming left V 4 bases short and J 4 bases short, with 7 bases between. The CDR3 here is CASSPEADTQYF. The CDR3 coding sequence is TGCGCCAGCAGCCCGGAGGCAGATACGCAGTATTTT.

The V and J genes are TRBV27 and TRBJ2-3; D remains ambiguous. In germline, CDR1 is MNHEY, CDR2 SMNVEV (reference sequence). CDR3 length: 16 amino acids. The V end was cut by 7 bases, the J end by 2 bases, with 19 bases between. The CDR3 DNA follows: TGTGCCAGCAAGGCGTGGCCGGCACAAGCCACAGATACGCAGTATTTT. Protein product: CASKAWPAQATDTQYF.

J is TRBJ1-1 and V is TRBV14; D is possibly TRBD1 (6 bases). This CDR3 contains 16 residues. Germline CDR1 and CDR2: SGHDN and FVKESK. The germline V and J ends were trimmed by 3 bases and 1 base, with 15 bases remaining between them. The CDR3 loop is CASSQASGTSNTEAFF. Written as DNA, the CDR3 is TGTGCCAGCAGCCAGGCCTCCGGGACATCGAACACTGAAGCTTTCTTT.

The J gene is TRBJ2-7, the V gene TRBV11-1, with D possibly matching TRBD1 (5 bases). Germline assignment: CDR1 SGHAT and CDR2 FQDESV (reference sequence). V was pared by 4 bases and J by 5 bases, with 12 bases between. There are 13 residues in the CDR3. The CDR3 sequence: CASSSAGIHEQYF. CDR3 DNA: TGTGCCAGCAGCTCGGCAGGGATCCACGAGCAGTACTTC. The whole variable domain, remainder taken from reference TRBV11-1 and TRBJ2-7, is EAEVAQSPRYKITEKSQAVAFWCDPISGHATLYWYRQILGQGPELLVQFQDESVVDDSQLPKDRFSAERLKGVDSTLKIQPAELGDSAMYLCASSSAGIHEQYFGPGTRLTVT.

The chain has TRBV29-1 and TRBJ2-7, with 8 bases matching TRBD1. Trimming took 1 base from V and 0 from J; bases not matched to a gene: 5. The CDR3 is 15 residues long. Per germline, CDR1 SQVTM and CDR2 ANQGSEA. The CDR3 DNA is TGCAGCGTTGAAGGCAGACAGGGGCGCTCCTACGAGCAGTACTTC. Protein: CSVEGRQGRSYEQYF.

The rearrangement uses TRBV7-9 and TRBJ2-3; 9 bases agree with TRBD2. V lost 5 bases, J lost 4 bases, and 7 bases stayed unmatched. The germline V gene has CDR1 SEHNR and CDR2 FQNEAQ (reference sequence). This CDR3 region has 15 residues. The CDR3, as DNA: TGTGCCAGCAGCGTCTTGGCGGGGGGGTCAGATACGCAGTATTTT. Amino acid sequence: CASSVLAGGSDTQYF.